This note documents a single TCR beta chain sequence. This sample was taken from a study of CD8 T cells in Susac syndrome. Study at large: Five or six sequenced Susac syndrome patients had clinically active disease, while eight were in remission.

Patients with Susac syndrome met diagnostic criteria that were recently defined for definite or probable disease. The TEMRA cells underwent FACS enrichment, while the CD8+ and CD4+ T cells underwent negative isolation. Germline CDR1 is SGDLS and CDR2 is YYNGEE. V was pared by 1 base and J by 0 bases, with 2 bases of the junction left unmatched. CDR3 length: 15 amino acids. When the RNA was reverse transcribed, random hexamers were used with an input of about 0.5 to 1 ug. Amplification of TCR beta CDR3 across 54 Vbeta and 13 Jbeta was performed with immunoSEQ multiplex PCR. MiXCR, run by TCRdb on the immunoSEQ multiplex PCR reads, gives a single entry per CDR3 protein. The sample consists of some 180,000 distinct CDR3 sequences, 91% of them appearing once.

The sample comprised CD4+ T cells from PBMCs. The rearrangement joins TRBV9 to TRBJ2-3, with 7 bases aligning to TRBD2. This clonotype originated in a human donor with Susac syndrome. The CDR3 loop is CASSVRDYSTDTQYF. The CDR3 DNA reads TGTGCCAGCAGCGTACGGGACTATAGCACAGATACGCAGTATTTT.